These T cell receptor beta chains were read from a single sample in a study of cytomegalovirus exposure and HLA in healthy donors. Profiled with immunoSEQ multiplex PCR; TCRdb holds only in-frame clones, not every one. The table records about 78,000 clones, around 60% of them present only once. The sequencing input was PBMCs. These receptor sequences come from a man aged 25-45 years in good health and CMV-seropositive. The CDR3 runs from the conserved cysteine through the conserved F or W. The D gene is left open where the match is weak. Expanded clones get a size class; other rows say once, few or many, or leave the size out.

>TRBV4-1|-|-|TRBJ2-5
CASSQVRLVETQYF
TGCGCCAGCAGCCAAGTTAGACTAGTAGAGACCCAGTACTTC
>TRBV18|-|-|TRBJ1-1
CASSPSGRNTEAFF
TGTGCCAGCTCACCAAGCGGGAGGAACACTGAAGCTTTCTTT
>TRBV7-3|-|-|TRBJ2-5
CASSPPGGTRETQYF
TGTGCCAGCAGTCCCCCTGGGGGCACAAGAGAGACCCAGTACTTC
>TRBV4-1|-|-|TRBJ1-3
CASSQDMGNTIYF
TGCGCCAGCAGCCAAGATATGGGAAACACCATATATTTT
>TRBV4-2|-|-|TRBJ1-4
CASSPQEGPSTNEKLFF
TGTGCCAGCAGCCCCCAGGAGGGGCCCTCTACTAATGAAAAACTGTTTTTT
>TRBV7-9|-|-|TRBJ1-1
CASSPPSLPNTEAFF
TGTGCCAGCAGCCCCCCCAGTCTTCCTAACACTGAAGCTTTCTTT
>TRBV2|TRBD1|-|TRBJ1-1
CASSERGRGTEAFF
TGTGCCAGCAGTGAGAGGGGGCGCGGCACTGAAGCTTTCTTT
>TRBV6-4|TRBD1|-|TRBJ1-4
CASNGQGAAISEKLFF
TGTGCCAGCAACGGACAGGGGGCGGCGATTAGTGAAAAACTGTTTTTT
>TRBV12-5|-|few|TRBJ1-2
CASGLGTVSVGYTF
TGTGCTAGTGGTTTGGGGACAGTGTCCGTCGGCTACACCTTC
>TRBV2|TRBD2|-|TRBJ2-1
CASRFPGLAGGNTEDEQFF
TGTGCCAGCAGGTTCCCGGGACTAGCGGGAGGGAACACGGAGGATGAGCAGTTCTTC
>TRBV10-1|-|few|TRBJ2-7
CASSEGGGLYEQYF
TGCGCCAGCAGTGAAGGGGGGGGCCTCTACGAGCAGTACTTC
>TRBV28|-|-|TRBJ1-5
CASSRYQPQHF
TGTGCCAGCAGCCGTTATCAGCCCCAGCATTTT